Listed here are 22 T cell receptor beta chains from one sample, sequenced in a study of regulatory T cells in long-lasting Graves disease. iRepertoire HTBI primers and Arm-PCR of CDR3 regions built TCR beta libraries. One entry per CDR3 protein results from TCRdb running MiXCR on the multiplex PCR reads. The data contain around 480,000 distinct CDR3 sequences, 16% of them seen just once; the ten biggest clones take up about 12%. Time point: newly diagnosed GD, antithyroid drugs for less than 3 months. PBMCs were the source of the RNA used for TCR sequencing. These data were also reused for a study on T cells in Graves' hyperthyroidism and ophthalmopathy.

The sample consisted of peripheral blood mononuclear cells (PBMCs), taken at new diagnosis, from a patient treated with antithyroid drugs. The receptors were sampled from a middle-aged man with Graves disease.

This clonotype was detected ten times or more. This chain connects TRBV27 to TRBJ2-3, with TRBD2 identical over 9 bases. With V trimmed by 4 bases and J by 5 bases, 7 bases remained unmatched. Germline V gene sequence: CDR1 MNHEY, CDR2 SMNVEV (reference sequence). CDR3 length: 15 amino acids. The CDR3 region is CASSSLAGVGDTQYF. CDR3 sequence (DNA): TGTGCCAGCAGTTCCTTAGCGGGAGTGGGAGATACGCAGTATTTT.

Notes on this clonotype: Just one base apart from a much larger clone, this may be a read error. The chain combines TRBV28 with TRBJ2-7; 11 bases map to TRBD2. V shed 6 bases, J shed 2 bases, and the junction held 6 bases outside the gene matches. Germline V gene sequence: CDR1 MDHEN, CDR2 SYDVKM. The CDR3 sequence is 15 residues long. CDR3 sequence reads: CASRASGRLPYEQYF. The CDR3 nucleotides read TGTGCCAGCAGGGCTAGCGGGAGGCTTCCCTACGAGCAGTACTTC.

This clonotype showed up just a few times. V and J are TRBV19 and TRBJ2-4; D is undetermined. The CDR3 has 15 amino acids. Trimming took 11 bases from V and 0 from J, leaving 17 bases between them. Germline V gives CDR1 LNHDA, CDR2 SQIVND (reference sequence). The CDR3 loop reads CASDDGVLAKNIQYF. CDR3 sequence (DNA): TGTGCCTCTGACGACGGCGTTCTAGCCAAAAACATTCAGTACTTC.

The chain has TRBV20-1 and TRBJ1-1, with D perhaps TRBD1 (6 bases). CDR3 length equals 13 residues. CDR1 is DFQATT, CDR2 SNEGSKA, per germline (reference sequence). The germline V and J ends were trimmed by 6 bases and 3 bases, with 14 bases remaining between them. CDR3 protein: CSAPWGPDTEAFF. CDR3 sequence (DNA): TGCAGTGCCCCCTGGGGGCCAGACACTGAAGCTTTCTTT.

In its sample, this clonotype was seen many times. V and J are TRBV12-3 or TRBV12-4 and TRBJ2-3; the D gene is possibly TRBD2 (5 bases). Trimming stripped 10 bases from V and 8 bases from J, with 19 bases between. The length of the CDR3 is 13 residues. Written as DNA, the CDR3 is TGTGCCACCGGAGCCCTAGCCTGGGGTACGCAGTATTTT. This encodes CATGALAWGTQYF.

This clonotype appeared many times. The gene calls are TRBV7-8 and TRBJ1-5; D is uncertain. Germline values: CDR1 SGHVS, CDR2 FQNEAQ. V lost 5 bases, J lost 1 base, and 12 bases lay in between. The CDR3 spans 15 residues. The chain's CDR3 is CASSARRGSNQPQHF. CDR3 in DNA: TGTGCCAGCAGCGCTCGACGTGGGAGCAATCAGCCCCAGCATTTT.

The sample holds many counts of this clonotype. The V and J genes are TRBV20-1 and TRBJ1-1, with D possibly being TRBD1 (6 bases). V shed 0 bases and J shed 11 bases, with 13 bases lying between them. This CDR3 has 12 amino acids. Germline V CDR1 and CDR2: DFQATT, SNEGSKA (reference sequence). As DNA, the CDR3 is TGCAGTGCTAGAGAGGGGGGGGCTACGGCTTTCTTT. Translating gives CSAREGGATAFF.

The table lists this clonotype with many counts. The genes are TRBV12-3 or TRBV12-4 and TRBJ2-1, with TRBD1 identical over 8 bases. J gave up 10 bases and V 4 bases, and 9 bases lay outside the gene matches. This CDR3 has 14 residues. CDR3 sequence: CASSSRTGGVEQFF. CDR3 DNA: TGTGCCAGCAGTTCCCGTACAGGGGGAGTGGAGCAGTTCTTC.

This clonotype was detected a few times. The rearrangement links TRBV28 to TRBJ1-6; 9 nucleotides align to TRBD1. Losses at the gene ends were 5 bases for V and 10 bases for J; bases not matched to a gene: 12. The CDR3 length is 16 residues. Germline V gene lookup returns CDR1 MDHEN and CDR2 SYDVKM. The CDR3 here is CASSAPTGTGSSPLHF. Written as DNA, the CDR3 is TGTGCCAGCAGTGCCCCCACCGGGACAGGGAGCTCACCCCTCCACTTT.

The chain carries TRBV12-3 or TRBV12-4 and TRBJ2-3, with 11 positions matching TRBD2. There are 16 residues in the CDR3. V dropped 6 bases and J dropped 4; count of bases not matched to a gene: 9. CDR3 region: CASRDGTSGNSDTQYF. In DNA form, the CDR3 reads TGTGCCAGCAGGGACGGGACTAGCGGTAATTCAGATACGCAGTATTTT.

This clonotype was found many times. One end of the junction varies from germline; a read error may be responsible. This sequence joins TRBV28 and TRBJ2-7; 10 bases are shared with TRBD1. Germline V gene lookup returns CDR1 MDHEN and CDR2 SYDVKM. CDR3 length: 12 amino acids. The CDR3 reads CASSLTGGEENF. As DNA, the CDR3 is TGTGCCAGCAGTTTGACAGGGGGCGAGGAAAACTTC.

This clonotype turned up a few times. The V and J genes are TRBV3-1 and TRBJ2-7, with 12 bases identical to TRBD2. CDR1 and CDR2 (germline): LGHDT, YNNKEL (reference sequence). The V segment lost 0 bases and the J segment 2 bases; nucleotides outside the gene matches: 11. The CDR3 length is 19 residues. The CDR3: CASSQDRASGRARTYEQYF. The CDR3 region has the DNA TGTGCCAGCAGCCAAGATCGGGCTAGCGGGAGGGCTCGGACCTACGAGCAGTACTTC.

V gene TRBV7-3 combines with J gene TRBJ1-2; D perhaps matches TRBD1 (5 bases). The V gene's germline CDR1 is SGHTA and CDR2 FQGTGA. The ends were cut back, 5 bases at V and 8 bases at J, with 18 bases in the middle. This CDR3 contains 14 residues. The CDR3 bases are TGTGCCAGCAGCCCGCTTGGCGGGGCGGGAGGCTACACCTTC. It is translated as CASSPLGGAGGYTF. Supplemented by reference TRBV7-3 and TRBJ1-2, the full variable domain reads GAGVSQTPSNKVTEKGKYVELRCDPISGHTALYWYRQSLGQGPEFLIYFQGTGAADDSGLPNDRFFAVRPEGSVSTLKIQRTERGDSAVYLCASSPLGGAGGYTFGSGTRLTVV.

V gene TRBV5-1 combines with J gene TRBJ2-3; 7 nucleotides match TRBD2. V lost 4 bases and J lost 4; bases outside the gene matches: 21. This CDR3 comprises 19 residues. Germline CDR1 reads SGHRS; CDR2 reads YFSETQ. The CDR3 sequence: CASSDIASSRGSRADTQYF. The DNA for the CDR3 is TGCGCCAGCAGCGATATTGCTTCAAGTCGCGGGAGCCGGGCAGATACGCAGTATTTT.

This clonotype was detected ten times or more. Germline is not matched at one junction end, which may reflect a read error. The chain links TRBV5-1 to TRBJ1-5; 10 positions match TRBD1. Germline CDR1 and CDR2: SGHRS and YFSETQ. The CDR3 contains 16 residues. CDR3 in amino acids: CASSSTGGFSNQPQHF. The CDR3 DNA reads TGTGCCAGCAGCTCGACAGGGGGCTTTAGCAATCAGCCCCAGCATTTT. The variable domain in full, completed from reference TRBV5-1 and TRBJ1-5, reads KAGVTQTPRYLIKTRGQQVTLSCSPISGHRSVSWYQQTPGQGLQFLFEYFSETQRNKGNFPGRFSGRQFSNSRSEMNVSTLELGDSALYLCASSSTGGFSNQPQHFGDGTRLSIL.

Many counts were recorded for this clonotype. CDR3 amino acids: CASSPESSLYNEQFF. In DNA, the CDR3 is TGTGCCAGCAGTCCCGAATCTAGTCTCTACAATGAGCAGTTCTTC. The chain combines TRBV27 with TRBJ2-1; D is ambiguous. V was shortened by 5 bases and J by 3 bases, with 14 bases between the two germline ends. Looked up from germline, CDR1 is MNHEY and CDR2 is SMNVEV (reference sequence). The CDR3 covers 15 residues.

This clonotype has ten or more counts. V is TRBV2 and J is TRBJ2-1; perhaps TRBD2 as D (6 bases). The CDR3 loop spans 12 amino acids. V lost 4 bases, J lost 9 bases, and 10 bases lay in between. Germline-derived CDR1 and CDR2 are SNHLY and FYNNEI. For the CDR3, the DNA is TGTGCCAGCAGTGGAACCGGGAGTGAGCAGTTCTTC. Translation gives CASSGTGSEQFF.

Many counts were recorded for this clonotype. This chain links TRBV27 with TRBJ1-2; TRBD1 is a possible D gene (5 bases). CDR1 and CDR2 from the germline V gene are MNHEY and SMNVEV (reference sequence). CDR3 length: 13 residues. V was shortened by 5 bases and J by 2 bases, with 9 bases between the two germline ends. The DNA of the CDR3 is TGTGCCAGCAGTCGCGAGGGGAACTATGGCTACACCTTC. Amino acids: CASSREGNYGYTF.

This clonotype was detected a few times. The J gene is TRBJ2-1, the V gene TRBV30; possible D gene TRBD1, 6 bases. V was trimmed by 4 bases and J by 3 bases, leaving 16 bases between them. The CDR3 has 15 amino acids. Germline V gives CDR1 GTSNPN, CDR2 SVGIG (reference sequence). CDR3 residues: CAWTPGATYYNEQFF. The DNA for the CDR3 is TGTGCCTGGACCCCAGGGGCTACATACTACAATGAGCAGTTCTTC.

This clonotype was counted between two and nine times. This may be a read error, as it is one base from a much larger clone. The chain links TRBV25-1 to TRBJ1-1, with no clear D. The CDR3 runs 13 residues. The V and J ends lost 1 base and 1 base respectively, with 4 bases between them. Per the germline V gene, CDR1 is MGHDK and CDR2 is SYGVNS. This CDR3 is CASSEWGNTEAFF. In DNA form, the CDR3 reads TGTGCCAGCAGTGAATGGGGGAACACTGAAGCTTTCTTT. The full variable domain, rest sourced from reference TRBV25-1 and TRBJ1-1, is EADIYQTPRYLVIGTGKKITLECSQTMGHDKMYWYQQDPGMELHLIHYSYGVNSTEKGDLSSESTVSRIRTEHFPLTLESARPSHTSQYLCASSEWGNTEAFFGQGTRLTVV.

This clonotype was observed many times. V gene TRBV20-1 combines with J gene TRBJ2-7; TRBD1 or TRBD2 may be the D gene (5 bases each). Trimming left V 1 base short and J 5 bases short, with 21 bases between. The CDR3 totals 16 residues. Looked up from germline, CDR1 is DFQATT and CDR2 is SNEGSKA (reference sequence). CDR3 region: CSARGSGTYLPHEQYF. CDR3 sequence (DNA): TGCAGTGCTAGAGGTTCCGGGACCTACCTCCCCCACGAGCAGTACTTC.

This clonotype has just a few counts. The chain employs TRBV9 and TRBJ2-1; TRBD2 is a possible D gene (5 bases). Trimming left V 4 bases short and J 8 bases short, with 19 bases between. The germline gives CDR1 SGDLS, CDR2 YYNGEE. The CDR3 runs to 15 residues. The CDR3, as DNA: TGTGCCAGCAGCCCGAGGGAAAGGAGCGGTGATGAGCAGTTCTTC. This sequence encodes CASSPRERSGDEQFF.